The 26 T cell receptor beta chains below were found in one sample sequenced in a study of T cell responses to AZD1222 COVID-19 vaccine. Only in-frame clones appear in the TCRdb table, and some are missing; sequencing was by immunoSEQ multiplex PCR. Counted here are 45,000 to 65,000 clones, 87% occurring once; the ten biggest clones make up approximately 2.6%. The material was peripheral blood, obtained 28 days after the second AZD1222 dose. Receptors originate from an adult who received the AZD1222 COVID-19 vaccine.

The chain links TRBV14 to TRBJ2-1, with TRBD2 identical over 8 bases. CDR3 length: 15 amino acids. J lost 9 bases, V lost 3 bases, and 10 bases had no gene match. Per germline, CDR1 SGHDN and CDR2 FVKESK. DNA for the CDR3: TGTGCCAGCAGCCAGCTTACGGGAGGGCCGTTTGAGCAGTTCTTC. Amino acid sequence: CASSQLTGGPFEQFF. The full variable domain, completed using reference TRBV14 and TRBJ2-1, is EAGVTQFPSHSVIEKGQTVTLRCDPISGHDNLYWYRRVMGKEIKFLLHFVKESKQDESGMPNNRFLAERTGGTYSTLKVQPAELEDSGVYFCASSQLTGGPFEQFFGPGTRLTVL.

The CDR3 DNA sequence: TGTGCCAGCAGTTTAGGCAGGACAGCAGCCCAAGAGACCCAGTACTTC. Its protein is CASSLGRTAAQETQYF. The chain joins TRBV28 to TRBJ2-5; TRBD1 is a possible D gene (6 bases). Trimming took off 2 bases at V and 1 base at J, with 14 bases between the two ends. The CDR3 is 16 amino acids. CDR1 and CDR2 (germline): MDHEN, SYDVKM.

This chain joins TRBV21-1 and TRBJ2-7; the table's D call TRBD1 went unverified against the DNA. TRBV21-1 is noted as a pseudogene. The CDR3 runs to 16 residues. CDR3 sequence (DNA): TGTGCCAGCAGCAAAGTGGCAGGCATCCGTTCCTACGAGCAGTACTTC. It encodes CASSKVAGIRSYEQYF.

This clone has a handful of counts. The genes are TRBV6-1 and TRBJ1-1; tentatively, D is TRBD1 (6 bases). V was shortened by 2 bases and J by 0 bases, with 16 bases between the two germline ends. Germline V CDR1 and CDR2: MNHNS, SASEGT. The CDR3 covers 17 residues. CDR3 region: CASSELGAGALNTEAFF. The CDR3 DNA follows: TGTGCCAGCAGTGAATTGGGGGCAGGGGCCCTGAACACTGAAGCTTTCTTT.

CDR3 protein: CASSQEIAGSYEQYF. For the CDR3, the DNA is TGCGCCAGCAGCCAAGAGATAGCGGGAAGCTACGAGCAGTACTTC. V and J are TRBV4-1 and TRBJ2-7, with 8 bases aligning to TRBD2. This CDR3 comprises 15 residues. The trim removed 0 bases at V and 3 bases at J, leaving 4 bases unmatched. Germline CDR1 and CDR2: MGHRA and YSYEKL.

The sample holds one count of this clone. The chain uses TRBV9 and TRBJ2-3; 10 positions match TRBD2. J lost 2 bases, V lost 7 bases, and 7 bases had no gene match. The CDR3 is 15 amino acids. Per germline, CDR1 SGDLS and CDR2 YYNGEE. Here the CDR3 DNA reads TGTGCCAGCGGAAGGACTAGCGGAACCACAGATACGCAGTATTTT. Its protein is CASGRTSGTTDTQYF.

This clone was recorded once. J is TRBJ1-3 and V is TRBV11-2; 9 nucleotides align to TRBD1. The CDR3 covers 18 residues. The germline V gene encodes CDR1 SGHAT and CDR2 FQNNGV. V dropped 5 bases and J dropped 0; count of bases not matched to a gene: 11. In DNA, the CDR3 is TGTGCCAGCAGCAAAGACCGGACAGGGGCTAACTCTGGAAACACCATATATTTT. This codes for CASSKDRTGANSGNTIYF.

This clone was seen a few times. In DNA form, the CDR3 reads TGTGCCAGCAAAACAGGGGGTACTGAAGCTTTCTTT. Protein sequence: CASKTGGTEAFF. V gene TRBV6-1 combines with J gene TRBJ1-1, with 8 bases fitting TRBD1. This CDR3 is 12 amino acids long. Trimming removed 7 bases from V and 5 bases from J; junction bases left unmatched: 3. Per the germline V gene, CDR1 is MNHNS and CDR2 is SASEGT.

The rearrangement uses TRBV18 and TRBJ1-4; D possibly corresponds to TRBD1 (5 bases). The CDR3 totals 18 residues. Trimming stripped 3 bases from V and 8 bases from J, with 25 bases between. Germline-derived CDR1 and CDR2 are KGHSH and LQKENI. CDR3 loop: CASSPVGPGSFPREKLFF. CDR3 nucleotides: TGTGCCAGCTCACCTGTCGGGCCAGGGAGCTTTCCAAGGGAAAAACTGTTTTTT.

V usage is TRBV11-3 and J usage is TRBJ2-7; 7 bases are a match to TRBD1. From germline, CDR1 is SGHNT and CDR2 YENEEA. The CDR3 has 15 residues. The V segment lost 3 bases and the J segment 0 bases; nucleotides outside the gene matches: 5. The CDR3 DNA follows: TGTGCCAGCAGCTTCCGACAGGGAACCTCCTACGAGCAGTACTTC. Protein product: CASSFRQGTSYEQYF.

This chain joins TRBV19 and TRBJ2-7, with 8 nucleotides matching TRBD1. Germline lookup yields CDR1 LNHDA and CDR2 SQIVND (reference sequence). The CDR3 runs to 12 residues. The trim removed 3 bases at V and 6 bases at J, leaving 1 base unmatched. CDR3 amino acids: CASSMTGVEQYF. In DNA, the CDR3 is TGTGCCAGTAGTATGACAGGGGTCGAGCAGTACTTC.

Only one count was recorded for this clone. The V gene is TRBV6-5, the J gene TRBJ2-4, with 9 nucleotides matching TRBD1. CDR3 length: 15 residues. CDR1 is MNHEY and CDR2 is SVGAGI in the germline V gene. V lost 5 bases to trimming and J lost 4 bases; unmatched junction nucleotides: 6. The CDR3 spells CASSQTGGTKNIQYF. As DNA, the CDR3 is TGTGCCAGCAGTCAGACAGGGGGTACAAAAAACATTCAGTACTTC.

J is TRBJ2-2 and V is TRBV5-1; 10 bases fit TRBD1. The CDR3 consists of 17 residues. The germline gives CDR1 SGHRS, CDR2 YFSETQ. After removal of 3 bases from V and 5 bases from J, the junction contained 10 bases not matched to a gene. The DNA of the CDR3 is TGCGCCAGCAGCTCTACCGGGACAGGGGAGGGAACCGGGGAGCTGTTTTTT. Amino acids: CASSSTGTGEGTGELFF.

CDR3 sequence: CASIRGTSGSEEQFF. The CDR3 DNA reads as TGTGCCAGCATCCGAGGGACTAGCGGGAGCGAAGAGCAGTTCTTC. The chain combines TRBV7-8 with TRBJ2-1; 14 bases map to TRBD2. Germline V lookup: CDR1 SGHVS, CDR2 FQNEAQ. V gave up 7 bases and J gave up 10 bases; unmatched junction bases: 9. There are 15 residues in the CDR3.

J is TRBJ2-3 and V is TRBV25-1; D might be TRBD1 (5 bases). Germline V lookup: CDR1 MGHDK, CDR2 SYGVNS. This CDR3 has 15 amino acids. V was cut by 2 bases and J by 3 bases, with 12 bases left in between. The CDR3: CASSEPQGATDTQYF. CDR3 coding DNA: TGTGCCAGCAGTGAACCCCAGGGTGCAACAGATACGCAGTATTTT.

V usage is TRBV7-3 and J usage is TRBJ2-7, with D uncertain. V lost 5 bases, J lost 4 bases, and 12 bases lay in between. The germline V gene has CDR1 SGHTA and CDR2 FQGTGA. This CDR3 contains 13 residues. The CDR3 reads CASSPDGFYEQYF. The CDR3 DNA follows: TGTGCCAGCAGCCCCGACGGTTTTTACGAGCAGTACTTC.

DNA of the CDR3: TGTGCCAGCAGCTTAGAAGGACTAGAAGCAGATACGCAGTATTTT. It is translated as CASSLEGLEADTQYF. J is TRBJ2-3 and V is TRBV7-3, with TRBD2 matching over 7 bases. CDR1 is SGHTA and CDR2 is FQGTGA in the germline V gene. This CDR3 comprises 15 residues. V trimming: 2 bases; J trimming: 4 bases; junction bases outside the gene matches: 6. Full variable domain (missing parts from reference TRBV7-3 and TRBJ2-3): GAGVSQTPSNKVTEKGKYVELRCDPISGHTALYWYRQSLGQGPEFLIYFQGTGAADDSGLPNDRFFAVRPEGSVSTLKIQRTERGDSAVYLCASSLEGLEADTQYFGPGTRLTVL.

V and J are TRBV7-2 and TRBJ2-3; 14 bases are shared with TRBD2. V gave up 5 bases and J gave up 1 base; unmatched junction bases: 11. CDR3 length: 19 residues. Per germline, CDR1 SGHTA and CDR2 FQGNSA. The DNA for the CDR3 is TGTGCCAGCAGCCTAAGGGGACTAGCGGGAGCCTGGGGCACAGATACGCAGTATTTT. Amino acid sequence: CASSLRGLAGAWGTDTQYF. Filled out from reference TRBV7-2 and TRBJ2-3, the complete variable domain reads GAGVSQSPSNKVTEKGKDVELRCDPISGHTALYWYRQSLGQGLEFLIYFQGNSAPDKSGLPSDRFSAERTGGSVSTLTIQRTQQEDSAVYLCASSLRGLAGAWGTDTQYFGPGTRLTVL.

The chain has TRBV11-2 and TRBJ1-2, with D hard to call. Looked up from germline, CDR1 is SGHAT and CDR2 is FQNNGV. CDR3 length: 14 residues. Trimming cost V 3 bases and J 4 bases, with 12 bases left between them. The CDR3 spells CASSLTGVSYGYTF. The CDR3, as DNA: TGTGCCAGCAGCTTGACTGGGGTTAGCTATGGCTACACCTTC.

This chain uses TRBV28 with TRBJ2-1; D perhaps matches TRBD2 (5 bases). The CDR3 length is 13 residues. Per the germline V gene, CDR1 is MDHEN and CDR2 is SYDVKM. V lost 8 bases, J lost 2 bases, and 10 bases lay in between. The CDR3 bases are TGTGCCAGCGGCGGGTCTCCCTACAATGAGCAGTTCTTC. Translating gives CASGGSPYNEQFF. Full variable domain (missing parts from reference TRBV28 and TRBJ2-1): DVKVTQSSRYLVKRTGEKVFLECVQDMDHENMFWYRQDPGLGLRLIYFSYDVKMKEKGDIPEGYSVSREKKERFSLILESASTNQTSMYLCASGGSPYNEQFFGPGTRLTVL.

DNA of the CDR3: TGTGCCAGCAGCGTACGGGGCGGGAGCCCCCACGAGCAGTACTTC. It is translated as CASSVRGGSPHEQYF. The gene calls are TRBV9 and TRBJ2-7; TRBD2 matches at 7 bases. V lost 1 base and J lost 5; bases outside the gene matches: 9. The V gene's germline CDR1 is SGDLS and CDR2 YYNGEE. This CDR3 is built from 15 residues.

This clone appeared once. CDR3 DNA: TGTGCCTTTCCCAGGTTGAACACTGAAGCTTTCTTT. It translates to CAFPRLNTEAFF. This sequence joins TRBV27 and TRBJ1-1; unclear D gene. The CDR3 covers 12 residues. V was pared by 11 bases and J by 0 bases, with 10 bases between. Germline-derived CDR1 and CDR2 are MNHEY and SMNVEV (reference sequence).

V usage is TRBV5-1 and J usage is TRBJ1-4, with 10 bases that match TRBD1. V shed 5 bases and J 6 bases; nucleotides not matched to a gene: 1. CDR1 and CDR2 (germline): SGHRS, YFSETQ. The CDR3 sequence is 13 residues long. The CDR3 reads CASRGTGDEKLFF. In DNA form, the CDR3 reads TGCGCCAGCAGAGGGACAGGGGATGAAAAACTGTTTTTT.

In DNA, the CDR3 is TGCGCCAGCAGCTTGGACGGGGGCACCGGGGAGCTGTTTTTT. This gives the protein CASSLDGGTGELFF. The chain combines TRBV5-1 with TRBJ2-2; tentatively, D is TRBD2 (6 bases). The germline V gene has CDR1 SGHRS and CDR2 YFSETQ. This CDR3 has 14 amino acids. V was shortened by 0 bases and J by 4 bases, with 7 bases between the two germline ends.

For the CDR3, the DNA is TGTGCCAGTAGTAGACGTCCAGCAACCTACGAGCAGTACTTC. Translating gives CASSRRPATYEQYF. The rearrangement joins TRBV19 to TRBJ2-7; D ambiguous. This CDR3 has 14 amino acids. Germline V lookup: CDR1 LNHDA, CDR2 SQIVND (reference sequence). V lost 4 bases and J 2 bases, leaving 12 bases between the germline ends.

The CDR3 here is CASSWSGTGSEQYF. CDR3 coding DNA: TGTGCCAGCAGCTGGTCCGGGACAGGGTCCGAGCAGTACTTC. This chain links TRBV5-4 with TRBJ2-7, with 9 nucleotides matching TRBD1. Germline V CDR1 and CDR2: SGHNT, YYREEE (reference sequence). The CDR3 is 14 amino acids. The trim removed 3 bases at V and 6 bases at J, leaving 7 bases unmatched. The whole variable domain, filled in from reference TRBV5-4 and TRBJ2-7, reads ETGVTQSPTHLIKTRGQQVTLRCSSQSGHNTVSWYQQALGQGPQFIFQYYREEENGRGNFPPRFSGLQFPNYSSELNVNALELDDSALYLCASSWSGTGSEQYFGPGTRLTVT.